Here is one TCR beta chain with its context. Antigen: not known. The entry originates in a study of CXCR3-negative and CXCR3-positive naive CD8 T cells. The study's findings and limits: Memory cells showed distinct TRBV-TRBJ patterns, while the two naive subsets matched.

Germline assignment: CDR1 SGHVS and CDR2 FQNEAQ. The CDR3 contains 15 residues. Through 5' RACE with UMI labels, the TRB cDNA libraries were prepared. No DNA is given; TCRdb re-called the 5' RACE reads and lists each CDR3 protein once. This sample's table has some 50,000 distinct CDR3 sequences. Specimen: naive CXCR3- CD8+ T cells from blood. Subset indicated: CD45RO-CCR7+CD27+CD95- naive CD8+ T cells lacking CXCR3 (TNR3-). V usage is TRBV7-8 and J usage is TRBJ2-1; TCRdb's assignment of TRBD1 cannot be checked, as there is no DNA. This receptor was obtained from a human donor in good health. Some clones in this sample may be carry-over from other donors' samples. CDR3 amino acids: CASSLDRGTYNEQFF.